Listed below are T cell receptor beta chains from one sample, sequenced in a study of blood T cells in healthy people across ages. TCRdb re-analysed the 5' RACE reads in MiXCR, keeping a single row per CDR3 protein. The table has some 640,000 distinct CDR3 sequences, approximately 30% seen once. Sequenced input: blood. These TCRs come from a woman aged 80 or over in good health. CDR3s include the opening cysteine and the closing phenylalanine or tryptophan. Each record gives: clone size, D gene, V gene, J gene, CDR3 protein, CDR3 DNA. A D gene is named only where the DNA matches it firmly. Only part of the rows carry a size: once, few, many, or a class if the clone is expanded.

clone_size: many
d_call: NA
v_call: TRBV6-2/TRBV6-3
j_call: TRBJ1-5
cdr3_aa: CASTHGEQPQHF
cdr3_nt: TGTGCCAGCACCCACGGGGAGCAGCCCCAGCATTTT

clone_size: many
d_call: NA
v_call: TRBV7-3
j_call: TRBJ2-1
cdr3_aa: CASSFIPGRTNNEQFF
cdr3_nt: TGTGCCAGCAGCTTTATTCCGGGACGGACTAACAATGAGCAGTTCTTC

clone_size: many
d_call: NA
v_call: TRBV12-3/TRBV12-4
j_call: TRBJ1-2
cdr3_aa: CASSRSGVGGYTF
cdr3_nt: TGTGCCAGCAGTCGTAGTGGGGTCGGCGGCTACACCTTC

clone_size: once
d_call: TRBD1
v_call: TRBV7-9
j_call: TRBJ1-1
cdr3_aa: CASSPGTVTNTEAFF
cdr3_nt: TGTGCCAGCAGCCCCGGGACAGTCACTAACACTGAAGCTTTCTTT

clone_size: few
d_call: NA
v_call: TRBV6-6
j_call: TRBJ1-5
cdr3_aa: CASRHGGRYSNQPQHF
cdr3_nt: TGTGCCAGCAGGCACGGGGGGAGATATAGCAATCAGCCCCAGCATTTT

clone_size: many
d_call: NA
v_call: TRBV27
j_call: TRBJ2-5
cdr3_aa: CASSLSVAGRETQYF
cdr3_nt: TGTGCCAGCAGTTTATCGGTCGCAGGGCGAGAGACCCAGTACTTC

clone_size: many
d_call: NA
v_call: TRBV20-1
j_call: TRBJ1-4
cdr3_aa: CSARDREKLFF
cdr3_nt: TGCAGTGCTAGAGATAGGGAAAAACTGTTTTTT

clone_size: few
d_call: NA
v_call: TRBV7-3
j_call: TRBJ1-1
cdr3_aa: CASSRTGGAGTEAFF
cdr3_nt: TGTGCCAGCAGCAGGACCGGGGGAGCGGGCACTGAAGCTTTCTTT

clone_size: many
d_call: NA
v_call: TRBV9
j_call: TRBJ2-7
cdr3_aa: CASSARTDSYEQYF
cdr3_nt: TGTGCCAGCAGCGCCCGGACAGATTCCTACGAGCAGTACTTC

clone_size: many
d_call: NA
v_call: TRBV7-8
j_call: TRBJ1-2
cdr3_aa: CASSLVARGGGYTF
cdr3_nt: TGTGCCAGCAGCTTAGTAGCCAGGGGAGGAGGCTACACCTTC

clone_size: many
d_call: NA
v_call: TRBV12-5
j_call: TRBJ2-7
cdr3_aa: CASGFGPLGTPTLEQYF
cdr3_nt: TGTGCTAGTGGCTTTGGCCCTTTGGGGACCCCGACGCTCGAGCAGTACTTC

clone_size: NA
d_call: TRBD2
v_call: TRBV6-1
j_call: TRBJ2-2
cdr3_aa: CASSVASGYTGELFF
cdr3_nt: TGTGCCAGCAGTGTGGCTAGCGGATACACCGGGGAGCTGTTTTTT

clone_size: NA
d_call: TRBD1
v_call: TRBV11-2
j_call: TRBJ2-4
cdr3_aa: CASSAGLGQNEAYF
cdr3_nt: TGTGCCAGCAGCGCCGGGTTGGGACAGAACGAGGCGTACTTC

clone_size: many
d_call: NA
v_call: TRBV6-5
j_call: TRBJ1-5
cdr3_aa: CASRRGWDSNQPQHF
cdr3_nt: TGTGCCAGCCGGCGGGGGTGGGATAGCAATCAGCCCCAGCATTTT

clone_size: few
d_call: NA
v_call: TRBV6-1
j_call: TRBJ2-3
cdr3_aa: CASSEMGHSNTDTQYF
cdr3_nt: TGTGCCAGCAGTGAGATGGGACATTCGAACACAGATACGCAGTATTTT

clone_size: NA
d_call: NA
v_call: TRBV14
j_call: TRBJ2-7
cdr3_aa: CTSSQSTVEIWSEQYF
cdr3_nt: TGTACCAGCAGCCAGTCAACAGTTGAGATATGGTCCGAGCAGTACTTC

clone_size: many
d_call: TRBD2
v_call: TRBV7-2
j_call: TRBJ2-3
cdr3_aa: CASSLVGGGATDTQYF
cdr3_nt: TGTGCCAGCAGCTTAGTCGGCGGGGGGGCCACAGATACGCAGTATTTT

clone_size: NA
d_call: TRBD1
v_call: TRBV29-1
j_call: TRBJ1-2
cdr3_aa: CSVDQGGDGYTF
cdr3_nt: TGCAGCGTCGACCAGGGGGGGGATGGCTACACCTTC

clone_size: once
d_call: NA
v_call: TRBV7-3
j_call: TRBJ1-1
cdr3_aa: CASSSSGGGGTEVFF
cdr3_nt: TGTGCCAGCAGCTCATCTGGGGGGGGCGGCACTGAAGTTTTCTTT

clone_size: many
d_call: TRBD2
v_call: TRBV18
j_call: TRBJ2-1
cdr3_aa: CASSAGRGADNEQFF
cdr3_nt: TGTGCCAGCTCCGCCGGGCGGGGGGCCGACAATGAGCAGTTCTTC

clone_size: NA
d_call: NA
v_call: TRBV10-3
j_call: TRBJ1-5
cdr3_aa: CASGGQGSNQPQHF
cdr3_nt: TGTGCCTCCGGGGGGCAGGGTAGCAATCAGCCCCAGCATTTT

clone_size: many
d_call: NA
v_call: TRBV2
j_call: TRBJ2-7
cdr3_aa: CASSEGTYEQYF
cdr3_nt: TGTGCCAGCAGTGAGGGAACCTACGAGCAGTACTTC

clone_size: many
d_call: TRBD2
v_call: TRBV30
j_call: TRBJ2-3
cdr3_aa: CAWSVLAGSTDTQYF
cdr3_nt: TGTGCCTGGAGTGTACTAGCGGGGTCCACAGATACGCAGTATTTT

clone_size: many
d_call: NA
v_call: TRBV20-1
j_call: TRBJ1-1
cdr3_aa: CSAPVWATEAFF
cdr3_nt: TGCAGTGCTCCAGTTTGGGCGACTGAAGCTTTCTTT

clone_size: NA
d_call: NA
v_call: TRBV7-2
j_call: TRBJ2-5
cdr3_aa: CASSLRKNAETQYF
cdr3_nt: TGTGCCAGTAGCCTGCGTAAGAACGCAGAGACCCAGTACTTC

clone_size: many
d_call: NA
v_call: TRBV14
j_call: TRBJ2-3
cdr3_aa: CASSQNGYTQYF
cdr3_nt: TGTGCCAGCAGCCAAAACGGCTATACGCAGTATTTT

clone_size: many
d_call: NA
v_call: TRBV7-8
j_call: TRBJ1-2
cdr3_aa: CASSSSPGAGSTYGYTF
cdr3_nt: TGTGCCAGCAGTTCTTCCCCCGGGGCAGGGTCGACCTATGGCTACACCTTC